Listed below are T cell receptor beta chains from one sample, sequenced in a study of blood T cells in healthy people across ages. MiXCR, applied by TCRdb to the 5' RACE reads, yields one record per CDR3 protein. Altogether roughly 1.4 million distinct CDR3 sequences are present, approximately 63% being singletons, with the ten largest covering roughly 7%. The sequenced sample consisted of blood. These receptors all stem from a man younger than 35 in good health. CDR3s include the opening cysteine and the closing phenylalanine or tryptophan. A D gene is named only where the DNA matches it firmly. Size tells how often a clone was seen (once, few, many) or the class of an expanded clone, and some rows leave it out.

D gene	V gene	clone size	J gene	CDR3 protein	CDR3 DNA
.	TRBV6-6	few	TRBJ2-1	CASGQPHGHEQFF	TGTGCCAGCGGACAGCCCCACGGACATGAGCAGTTCTTC
.	TRBV21-1	.	TRBJ1-5	CASKPRVRGQPQHF	TGTGCCAGCAAGCCAAGGGTCAGGGGTCAGCCCCAGCATTTT
TRBD1	TRBV4-3	.	TRBJ2-7	CASSQEGPETGGTGLTYEQYF	TGCGCCAGCAGCCAAGAAGGACCCGAAACGGGTGGGACAGGACTTACTTACGAGCAGTACTTC
.	TRBV6-6	.	TRBJ1-5	CASSYRIDSNQPQHF	TGTGCCAGCAGTTACAGGATCGATAGCAATCAGCCCCAGCATTTT
TRBD1	TRBV27	.	TRBJ2-7	CASSNWDRLYEQYF	TGTGCCAGCTCAAATTGGGACAGACTCTACGAGCAGTACTTC
.	TRBV9	few	TRBJ1-2	CASSVARGSDNYGYTF	TGTGCCAGCAGCGTAGCGCGCGGATCGGATAACTATGGCTACACCTTC
.	TRBV20-1	.	TRBJ2-3	CSARDPLSTDTQYF	TGCAGTGCTAGAGACCCTCTCAGCACAGATACGCAGTATTTT
.	TRBV3-1	few	TRBJ2-2	CASSQVRGRAGELFF	TGTGCCAGCAGCCAAGTCAGGGGTAGGGCCGGGGAGCTGTTTTTT
TRBD1	TRBV6-1	.	TRBJ2-3	CASSLRGRDRTLENTQYF	TGTGCCAGCAGCCTCCGGGGCCGGGACAGGACGTTGGAAAATACGCAGTATTTT
TRBD2	TRBV13	.	TRBJ2-1	CASSDLALAGGVYNEQFF	TGTGCCAGCAGCGACCTCGCATTAGCGGGAGGAGTATACAATGAGCAGTTCTTC
.	TRBV13	.	TRBJ1-2	CASRTRVLGYTF	TGTGCCAGCAGAACGAGGGTTCTTGGCTACACCTTC
TRBD2	TRBV29-1	.	TRBJ2-3	CSVGLAGGTDTQYF	TGCAGCGTTGGGCTAGCGGGAGGCACAGATACGCAGTATTTT